The rows below give T cell receptor beta chains drawn from one sample of a study of neoadjuvant nivolumab and ipilimumab in lung cancer. TCRdb keeps only in-frame clones here, not all; method: immunoSEQ multiplex PCR. The table lists 25,000 to 35,000 clones, about 92% of them singletons. The material was peripheral blood, obtained after neoadjuvant nivolumab, alone or with ipilimumab, at or shortly before surgery. The receptors originated from an adult with non-small cell lung cancer. Each CDR3 is given with its conserved first and last residue. The D gene is left open where the match is weak.

TRBV4-1,TRBJ2-7,TRBD1,CASSQERGQNYEQYF,TGCGCCAGCAGCCAAGAAAGGGGACAGAACTACGAGCAGTACTTC
TRBV28,TRBJ2-7,.,CASSLPLTYEQYF,TGTGCCAGCAGTTTACCCCTAACCTACGAGCAGTACTTC
TRBV7-3,TRBJ2-7,.,CASSLRWGAGYEQYF,TGTGCCAGCAGTCTAAGGTGGGGGGCTGGGTACGAGCAGTACTTC
TRBV18,TRBJ1-2,.,CASSEGVNYGYTF,TGTGCCAGCTCGGAGGGGGTGAACTATGGCTACACCTTC
TRBV10-1,TRBJ2-3,.,CASSESYGGRPDTQYF,TGCGCCAGCAGTGAGTCGTATGGGGGGAGACCAGATACGCAGTATTTT
TRBV28,TRBJ1-1,.,CASSLPRFRTEAFF,TGTGCCAGCAGTCTTCCCCGGTTTAGGACTGAAGCTTTCTTT
TRBV2,TRBJ2-7,TRBD2,CASSGSSGYEQYF,TGTGCCAGCAGTGGGTCTAGCGGCTACGAGCAGTACTTC
TRBV11-2,TRBJ2-3,TRBD2,CASRYERERADTQYF,TGTGCCAGCAGATACGAGCGGGAGAGGGCAGATACGCAGTATTTT
TRBV15,TRBJ2-7,TRBD1,CATSRVLGQGAHEQYF,TGTGCCACCAGCAGAGTACTGGGACAGGGGGCCCACGAGCAGTACTTC
TRBV27,TRBJ2-7,TRBD2,CASSYRGTSDYEQYF,TGTGCCAGCAGTTATAGGGGGACTAGCGATTACGAGCAGTACTTC